What follows is one T cell receptor (beta chain) and its context. The sample belongs to a study of blood T cell repertoires in COVID-19. Study overall: The United States, Italy and Spain were the sources of the acute and convalescent COVID-19 samples. PBMCs, B-cell-depleted T cells, or T cells were the source of the cDNA or gDNA that made up the material.

CDR1 and CDR2 from the germline V gene are MGHRA and YSYEKL. The length of the CDR3 is 15 residues. The V segment lost 5 bases and the J segment 5 bases; nucleotides outside the gene matches: 4. Original analysis: Reference gene primer amplification in the assay estimated nucleated cell counts. Generated by immunoSEQ multiplex PCR, the TCRdb table keeps only in-frame clones and is missing some. The V and J calls and clone size are taken from that table; D and trimming were inferred from the DNA. This repertoire shows approximately 180,000 clones, about 87% found once; its top ten account for about 2.7%.

The specimen was peripheral blood. The TCR originated in a middle-aged man with active or convalescent COVID-19. The V gene is TRBV4-1, the J gene TRBJ2-4; 12 bases match TRBD2. DNA for the CDR3: TGCGCCAGCAGCTTAAGACTAGCGGGGGAAAACATTCAGTACTTC. This codes for CASSLRLAGENIQYF.